The 4 T cell receptor beta chains below come from one sample, sequenced in a study of early T cells in non-severe SARS-CoV-2 infection. MiXCR, applied by TCRdb to the 5' RACE reads, yields one record per CDR3 protein. Seen here are about 56,000 distinct CDR3 sequences, roughly a tenth observed once, and the top ten hold 6.5%. Sequencing was done on a sample of whole blood. These receptors originate from an adult who was a healthcare worker with PCR-confirmed SARS-CoV-2 infection or an uninfected control (not recorded which).

The V call is TRBV7-2, the J call TRBJ1-2; 12 nucleotides agree with TRBD1. The ends lost 0 bases at V and 4 bases at J; junction bases unmatched: 3. Germline CDR1 and CDR2: SGHTA and FQGNSA. The CDR3 runs 16 residues. CDR3 nucleotides: TGTGCCAGCAGCTTAGCAGGGACAGGGGGCTTCTATGGCTACACCTTC. Residues: CASSLAGTGGFYGYTF.

This clonotype was found a few times. The chain joins TRBV7-2 to TRBJ1-2, with TRBD1 matching 9 bases. J gave up 5 bases and V 0 bases, and 4 bases lay outside the gene matches. The germline gives CDR1 SGHTA, CDR2 FQGNSA. This CDR3 comprises 15 residues. DNA of the CDR3: TGTGCCAGCAGCTTAGCTACAGGGGGCGTATATGGCTACACCTTC. Translation: CASSLATGGVYGYTF.

In its sample, this clonotype was seen a few times. J is TRBJ1-5 and V is TRBV12-3 or TRBV12-4, with 12 nucleotides matching TRBD1. Losses at the gene ends were 3 bases for V and 6 bases for J; bases not matched to a gene: 6. The CDR3 is 16 amino acids. The CDR3 here is CASSFKGQGAGQPQHF. The DNA of the CDR3 is TGTGCCAGCAGTTTTAAGGGACAGGGGGCAGGTCAGCCCCAGCATTTT.

By share of the sample, this clonotype is medium-sized (0.01 to 0.1%). The chain couples TRBV4-1 to TRBJ2-1; 7 bases line up with TRBD2. Germline CDR1 and CDR2: MGHRA and YSYEKL. This CDR3 region has 16 residues. The V segment lost 1 base and the J segment 4 bases; nucleotides outside the gene matches: 7. The CDR3 DNA reads TGCGCCAGCAGCCAAGTAAGACTAGCAGTTTACAATGAGCAGTTCTTC. This encodes CASSQVRLAVYNEQFF.